Presented here are 7 T cell receptor beta chains from one specimen sequenced in a study of blood T cell repertoires in COVID-19. Profiling relied on immunoSEQ multiplex PCR, and the TCRdb table lists in-frame clones only, not all of them. The table lists about 78,000 clones, 60% to 85% of them singletons. The sample taken for sequencing was peripheral blood. The receptors here all came from a human donor in a cohort sampled during active COVID-19.

V and J are TRBV19 and TRBJ2-1, with 9 bases matching TRBD1. The trim removed 5 bases at V and 7 bases at J, leaving 9 bases unmatched. Germline V lookup: CDR1 LNHDA, CDR2 SQIVND (reference sequence). The CDR3 has 15 amino acids. CDR3 sequence reads: CASSPRGTGNNEQFF. Written as DNA, the CDR3 is TGTGCCAGTAGTCCCCGGGGGACAGGGAATAATGAGCAGTTCTTC.

CDR3 residues: CASSDRVGTF. CDR3 in DNA: TGTGCCAGCAGTGACAGGGTGGGCACCTTC. The chain combines TRBV6-1 with TRBJ1-2; tentatively, D is TRBD1 (5 bases). The CDR3 consists of 10 residues. Trimming left V 3 bases short and J 13 bases short, with 9 bases between. Per the germline V gene, CDR1 is MNHNS and CDR2 is SASEGT.

The rearrangement uses TRBV6-5 and TRBJ1-1, with D tentatively TRBD1 (5 bases). The CDR3 is 13 residues long. Between the trimmed V and J ends, which lost 7 bases and 0 bases, there was a span of 9 bases. Germline-derived CDR1 and CDR2 are MNHEY and SVGAGI. The CDR3 DNA reads as TGTGCCAGCATGCGGGGCCTGAACACTGAAGCTTTCTTT. It translates to CASMRGLNTEAFF.

The chain couples TRBV15 to TRBJ1-6; tentatively, D is TRBD1 (6 bases). Germline assignment: CDR1 LNHNV and CDR2 YYDKDF (reference sequence). Between the trimmed V and J ends, which lost 0 bases and 10 bases, there was a span of 13 bases. The CDR3 is 15 amino acids. The CDR3 reads CATSRDRAGESPLHF. DNA of the CDR3: TGTGCCACCAGCAGAGATAGGGCAGGGGAGTCACCCCTCCACTTT.

This clone is a singleton in its sample. V gene TRBV28 combines with J gene TRBJ2-7; D is perhaps TRBD2 (5 bases). This CDR3 has 15 residues. The germline CDR1 and CDR2 sequences are MDHEN and SYDVKM. Trimming removed 4 bases from V and 0 bases from J, with 13 bases in between. The CDR3, as DNA: TGTGCCAGCAGTTACCCCGCGGGTGGCTCCTACGAGCAGTACTTC. Translation: CASSYPAGGSYEQYF.

The gene calls are TRBV5-1 and TRBJ2-7; D may be TRBD2 (6 bases). Germline CDR1 reads SGHRS; CDR2 reads YFSETQ. Trimming shortened V by 0 bases and J by 1 base, and 17 bases separated the two germline ends. The CDR3 totals 17 residues. This CDR3 is CASSLAPAGSGSYEQYF. The CDR3 DNA follows: TGCGCCAGCAGCTTGGCCCCAGCGGGCTCGGGGTCCTACGAGCAGTACTTC.

This rearrangement joins TRBV19 to TRBJ2-1, with D possibly TRBD2 on 6 matching bases. Germline V gene lookup returns CDR1 LNHDA and CDR2 SQIVND (reference sequence). Trimming took 5 bases from V and 0 from J, leaving 14 bases between them. This CDR3 comprises 16 residues. In nucleotides, the CDR3 is TGTGCCAGTAGTGTAGCCGGGACTGCCTCCTACAATGAGCAGTTCTTC. Translating it yields CASSVAGTASYNEQFF.